One T cell receptor (beta chain) is described in this entry. Its specificity is unknown. Specified time point: pre-sensitization, week 0. This sample's treatment: therapeutic diphenylcyclopropenone sensitization with weekly scalp DPC. Unfractionated whole blood yielded the extracted total RNA. These data belong to a study of human T cells and chemical hapten exposure. Overall study: Patches that contained 0.01% DPC were applied to the upper back and read at 6 days.

Findings and caveats of the study: The number of TCRs above 1 in 1000 frequency did not change after DPC sensitization.

Via MiXCR, TCRdb re-called the RACE reads, giving one row per CDR3 protein. The sample lists around 300,000 distinct CDR3 sequences; almost 8% were seen once. CDR1 MNHEY and CDR2 SVGEGT come from the germline V gene. V dropped 2 bases and J dropped 3; count of bases not matched to a gene: 19. The CDR3 spans 21 residues. The source material was whole blood, sampled in connection with sensitization to the hapten diphenylcyclopropenone (DPC). The chain carries TRBV6-2 or TRBV6-3 and TRBJ2-5; 12 nucleotides align to TRBD2. This TCR derives from a man aged 18 to 29 with alopecia areata. Some clones in this sample may be carry-over from other donors' samples. The CDR3 nucleotides are TGTGCCAGCAGTTACGACCCTTGGACTAGCGGGGAGATGACCTGGGAAGAGACCCAGTACTTC. It is translated as CASSYDPWTSGEMTWEETQYF.